The entry below gives a single TCR beta chain sequence along with its context. The sample comes from a study of control samples from healthy donors and cancer patients. V was trimmed by 10 bases and J by 3 bases, leaving 13 bases between them. CDR1 is ENHRY, CDR2 SYGVKD, per germline. The CDR3 sequence is 13 residues long. TCRdb's table, derived via immunoSEQ multiplex PCR, lists solely in-frame clones and lacks some. The sample has about 190,000 clones, around 93% seen once. The chain links TRBV10-3 to TRBJ2-1, with D possibly being TRBD1 (8 bases). This receptor was taken from a man aged 25-45 years in good health. The sample taken for sequencing was blood. CDR3 DNA: TGTGCCACGCACAGGGGGGGCTACAATGAGCAGTTCTTC. It encodes CATHRGGYNEQFF.